This T cell receptor beta chain appears in the sequencing data of a study of blood T cell repertoires in COVID-19. Data came from immunoSEQ multiplex PCR; TCRdb stores just in-frame clones and leaves some out. The table includes about 190,000 clones, about 80% detected once. CDR3 length: 14 amino acids. Trimming at V came to 10 bases and at J to 5 bases, leaving 12 bases not matched to a gene. The germline V gene has CDR1 MNHEY and CDR2 SVGAGI. The chain links TRBV6-5 to TRBJ2-5, with 8 bases that match TRBD2. Sequences were obtained from peripheral blood. The sequence derives from a man younger than 40 with active or convalescent COVID-19. The CDR3 loop is CATRAAGGLETQYF. CDR3 DNA sequence: TGTGCCACCCGAGCTGCGGGAGGCCTTGAGACCCAGTACTTC.